This entry features one T cell receptor (beta chain) sequence. The antigen it recognizes is unknown. Per-base quality was not reported, and no clone a single base away is much larger than it. The donors were healthy, HIV-negative adults with no recently reported acute infections or vaccinations. Only Caucasian adults living in Nashville, Tennessee, USA were represented among the donors. CD4+ T cells were enriched by magnetic negative selection, after which naive cells were positively selected on CD45RA and the negative fraction was taken as the memory subset. After blood collection by leukapheresis, PBMCs were isolated using Ficoll-Histopaque density gradient centrifugation and then cryopreserved in the vapor phase of liquid nitrogen. Purity and quantity of every magnetically sorted T cell population were checked by analytical flow cytometry. Genomic DNA was isolated from each sorted fraction and quantified by UV absorbance on a Nanodrop 2000c.

The data originate from a study of shared clonotypes between healthy human individuals (TCRdb year 2020). In the study overall: The cohort comprised two women and a few men aged 18 to 49 years. Leukapheresis yielded between about 0.9 and 10 billion PBMCs per donor. To increase sequencing depth and limit assay-specific biases, different laboratories used diverse techniques to prepare libraries and sequence TCR repertoires. For each donor, three plates each were used for CD4 naive and CD4 memory, two plates were used for CD8 naive, and one plate was used for CD8 memory. The study deeply sequenced blood TCR repertoires of five healthy adults to estimate repertoire size and the extent of clonotype sharing between individuals.

The CDR3 sequence holds 12 residues, the cysteine and phenylalanine included. The DNA shown is the 36-base CDR3, in frame from base 1. V loses 4 bases of germline sequence and J loses 8 bases, and the interval between the two ends is 9 bases. The germline V gene (reference sequence) sets CDR1 to LNHDA and CDR2 to SQIVND. TCR CDR3 regions were amplified from genomic DNA by multiplex PCR using the deep immunoSEQ assay. Extracted genomic DNA from each cell subset was distributed evenly across all wells of several immunoSEQ 96-well plates, and each plate was treated as a replicate. For sorted subsets, roughly 200 ng of genomic DNA, equivalent to some 30,000 T cell genomes, went into each replicate PCR. Purified libraries were measured with a Qubit 3.0 fluorometer, size-checked on a Bioanalyzer 2100, and measured again with the KAPA Library Quantification kit. Every immunoSEQ 96-well plate was sequenced on a separate single-read 150-cycle Illumina NextSeq 550 flow cell. As for the authors' bioinformatics: The immunoSEQ output contained only junctional sequences without quality scores, so filtering could not match that applied to full-length reads. Sequences were annotated with PyIR, a Python wrapper for IgBLAST v1.9, and V/J genes and CDR3 were assigned using IMGT germline references. Any read was removed if the V/J assignment was weak (E-value above 1e-6), the CDR3 was missing, or the read contained stop codons, out-of-frame junctions, or ambiguous translated residues. V3J clonotypes were defined as sequences sharing the same inferred V gene, J gene, and CDR3 amino acid sequence. To compute the percentage overlap between repertoires, the number of shared unique clonotypes was divided by the size of the smaller repertoire. Repertoire richness was assessed with RTK rarefaction, the Chao1 estimator, and Recon v2.1 estimates of unobserved clonotypes. For all TCRbeta clonotypes obtained by the gDNA method from a few donors, generation probabilities were computed with OLGA. In its TCRdb copy, this immuneACCESS table keeps in-frame sequences only and misses some clones. Where compared with another copy, unresolved V genes explain less than half of these, and the others have no known cause. The V and J calls and clone size come from that table; D and trimming were worked out from the DNA. The sample table holds just over 2,000,000 clones, of which roughly 96% were seen once. The biggest ten clones account for about 0.13% of the sample.

The paper as a whole reports these results and caveats: Compared with non-shared clonotypes, the clonotypes found in all four sorted-subset donors had higher generation probabilities. Rarefaction of sorted-subset datasets indicated incomplete sequencing despite the large sequencing depth. Because the study included only a small number of donors, the genetic and exposure-history diversity represented was limited. Naive subsets generally had larger estimated clonotype richness than memory subsets. Sharing across four donors was observed for about 5% of naive CD4, over 3% of naive CD8, 2.3% of memory CD4, and roughly 0.4% of memory CD8 clonotypes. Based on pairwise subsampling, the degree of clonotype sharing among donors was expected to be affected by sequencing depth. Sampling was restricted to blood, and TCR repertoires in tissues likely differ from the TCR repertoires found in blood.

This clonotype was obtained from a man aged 18-30 years in good health. Sequenced input: naive CD4+ T cells sorted from blood. Taken with the paper, the label for cell subset or site translates to: CD45RA+ positively selected. The chain is assembled from TRBV19 and TRBJ1-5; 5 matching bases give a weak D call of TRBD1. Here the CDR3 is given as CASSRTTEPQHF. Read as DNA, the sequence is TGTGCCAGTAGTAGGACGACAGAGCCCCAGCATTTT.